Shown below are 24 T cell receptor beta chains from a single sample sequenced in a study of T cell responses to AZD1222 COVID-19 vaccine. Libraries were prepared by immunoSEQ multiplex PCR; TCRdb keeps only in-frame clonotypes and omits some of them. The top ten hold less than 3% of the sample, which has over 75,000 clones, 75% to 90% seen once. Material: peripheral blood, obtained 28 days after the second AZD1222 dose. These receptors originate from an adult who received the AZD1222 COVID-19 vaccine.

The V gene is TRBV14, the J gene TRBJ2-3; 7 bases agree with TRBD2. Germline loops: CDR1 SGHDN, CDR2 FVKESK. Trimming removed 2 bases from V and 5 bases from J; junction bases left unmatched: 10. The CDR3 length is 16 residues. The CDR3 is CASSQIHAGEGDTQYF. As DNA, the CDR3 is TGTGCCAGCAGCCAAATCCATGCGGGGGAAGGAGATACGCAGTATTTT.

This chain links TRBV19 with TRBJ2-5; D is perhaps TRBD1 (5 bases). Trimming pared 4 bases from V and 5 bases from J, leaving 14 bases between. The CDR3 totals 14 residues. The germline gives CDR1 LNHDA, CDR2 SQIVND (reference sequence). DNA of the CDR3: TGTGCCAGTAGTAGAGCCGGGCCAGGGGAGACCCAGTACTTC. Encoded protein: CASSRAGPGETQYF.

J is TRBJ1-1 and V is TRBV5-1; D might be TRBD1 (6 bases). This CDR3 spans 14 amino acids. The V gene's germline CDR1 is SGHRS and CDR2 YFSETQ. V was pared by 4 bases and J by 1 base, with 11 bases between. The CDR3, as DNA: TGCGCCAGCAGCCCGCAGGGACAGAACACTGAAGCTTTCTTT. It yields the protein CASSPQGQNTEAFF.

This clone is a singleton in its sample. The rearrangement joins TRBV6-5 to TRBJ2-7; 7 bases are shared with TRBD1. Germline V gene lookup returns CDR1 MNHEY and CDR2 SVGAGI. CDR3 size: 16 residues. V trimming: 0 bases; J trimming: 3 bases; junction bases outside the gene matches: 8. The CDR3 DNA reads as TGTGCCAGCAGTTACTCGACCGGACAGGTTTACTACGAGCAGTACTTC. This codes for CASSYSTGQVYYEQYF.

The V gene is TRBV30, the J gene TRBJ2-5; D call uncertain. V lost 2 bases and J 7 bases, leaving 8 bases between the germline ends. There are 11 residues in the CDR3. The germline CDR1 and CDR2 sequences are GTSNPN and SVGIG (reference sequence). CDR3 residues: CAWSTVGTQYF. The CDR3 DNA reads TGTGCCTGGAGTACGGTGGGGACCCAGTACTTC.

V gene TRBV2 combines with J gene TRBJ1-1, with TRBD1 identical over 8 bases. Trimming cost V 9 bases and J 1 base; bases outside gene matches: 4. CDR3 length equals 13 residues. The germline V gene encodes CDR1 SNHLY and CDR2 FYNNEI. In DNA, the CDR3 is TGTGCCAGTTCGACAGGGGAGAACACTGAAGCTTTCTTT. It translates to CASSTGENTEAFF.

The chain carries TRBV7-3 and TRBJ1-6; 9 bases match TRBD1. This CDR3 region has 15 residues. V was clipped by 3 bases and J by 3 bases; unmatched bases: 0. Germline V gene lookup returns CDR1 SGHTA and CDR2 FQGTGA. This chain's CDR3 is CASSLTGGYNSPLHF. The CDR3 DNA reads TGTGCCAGCAGCTTGACAGGGGGCTATAATTCACCCCTCCACTTT. Variable domain in full (rest from reference TRBV7-3 and TRBJ1-6): GAGVSQTPSNKVTEKGKYVELRCDPISGHTALYWYRQSLGQGPEFLIYFQGTGAADDSGLPNDRFFAVRPEGSVSTLKIQRTERGDSAVYLCASSLTGGYNSPLHFGNGTRLTVT.

The chain joins TRBV5-8 to TRBJ2-7, with TRBD2 identical over 8 bases. The V segment lost 5 bases and the J segment 2 bases; nucleotides outside the gene matches: 3. The CDR3 is 13 amino acids. Germline-derived CDR1 and CDR2 are SGHTS and YDEGEE. The CDR3 is CASSGLATYEQYF. In nucleotides, the CDR3 is TGTGCCAGCAGTGGACTAGCCACCTACGAGCAGTACTTC.

The chain couples TRBV30 to TRBJ1-5, with D hard to call. The CDR3 has 12 amino acids. Per the germline V gene, CDR1 is GTSNPN and CDR2 is SVGIG (reference sequence). Trimming took 2 bases from V and 4 from J, leaving 6 bases between them. This chain's CDR3 is CAWSSLNQPQHF. The CDR3 DNA reads TGTGCCTGGAGTTCATTGAATCAGCCCCAGCATTTT. Looking up the rest from reference TRBV30 and TRBJ1-5 gives the full variable domain: SQTIHQWPATLVQPVGSPLSLECTVEGTSNPNLYWYRQAAGRGLQLLFYSVGIGQISSEVPQNLSASRPQDRQFILSSKKLLLSDSGFYLCAWSSLNQPQHFGDGTRLSIL.

The chain is built from TRBV25-1 and TRBJ1-2; TRBD1 might be the D (6 bases). Trimming cost V 4 bases and J 5 bases, with 11 bases left between them. The CDR3 has 13 amino acids. Per germline, CDR1 MGHDK and CDR2 SYGVNS. In DNA, the CDR3 is TGTGCCAGCAGTGTACAGACAGGATATGGCTACACCTTC. Translating gives CASSVQTGYGYTF.

V gene TRBV5-1 combines with J gene TRBJ1-2; D is unresolved. CDR1 SGHRS and CDR2 YFSETQ come from the germline V gene. This CDR3 has 15 residues. Trimming cost V 0 bases and J 1 base, with 10 bases left between them. The CDR3 bases are TGCGCCAGCAGCTTGGGGAGCAGGCTTAACTATGGCTACACCTTC. It is translated as CASSLGSRLNYGYTF. Full variable domain (remainder filled in from reference TRBV5-1 and TRBJ1-2): KAGVTQTPRYLIKTRGQQVTLSCSPISGHRSVSWYQQTPGQGLQFLFEYFSETQRNKGNFPGRFSGRQFSNSRSEMNVSTLELGDSALYLCASSLGSRLNYGYTFGSGTRLTVV.

This chain uses TRBV24-1 with TRBJ2-4, with D hard to call. This CDR3 region has 13 residues. Trimming took 1 base from V and 9 from J, leaving 9 bases between them. Looked up from germline, CDR1 is KGHDR and CDR2 is SFDVKD. CDR3 protein: CATSDFCRSIQYF. CDR3 in DNA: TGTGCCACCAGTGATTTCTGCAGGAGCATTCAGTACTTC.

This chain connects TRBV18 to TRBJ1-3; D possibly corresponds to TRBD1 (6 bases). The germline V and J ends were trimmed by 5 bases and 0 bases, with 14 bases remaining between them. The CDR3 is 16 amino acids. Germline V gives CDR1 KGHSH, CDR2 LQKENI. CDR3 DNA sequence: TGTGCCAGCTCATCAGGACAGTTCTTCTCTGGAAACACCATATATTTT. This gives the protein CASSSGQFFSGNTIYF.

The chain carries TRBV12-3 or TRBV12-4 and TRBJ1-6; D remains ambiguous. The CDR3 is 13 amino acids. The ends were cut back, 1 base at V and 9 bases at J, with 7 bases in the middle. CDR3 sequence (DNA): TGTGCCAGCAGTTTAGAAGAAAGTTCACCCCTCCACTTT. Translated, it gives CASSLEESSPLHF.

The chain recombines TRBV6-2 or TRBV6-3 with TRBJ1-5; 9 nucleotides agree with TRBD1. With V trimmed by 2 bases and J by 2 bases, 13 bases remained unmatched. CDR3 length: 19 residues. Germline CDR1 reads MNHEY; CDR2 reads SVGEGT. DNA for the CDR3: TGTGCCAGCAGTTACGTCCCGGGACAGGGTTTGTTCGGCAATCAGCCCCAGCATTTT. Protein product: CASSYVPGQGLFGNQPQHF.

This clone showed up just once. The chain links TRBV7-2 to TRBJ2-3, with D perhaps assigned TRBD1 or TRBD2 (5 bases each). The V gene lost 3 bases and the J gene lost 5 bases, with 9 bases spanning the gap. The CDR3 totals 13 residues. CDR1 is SGHTA, CDR2 FQGNSA, per germline. DNA for the CDR3: TGTGCCAGCAGCTTCCGTGGGGGAGATACGCAGTATTTT. This gives the protein CASSFRGGDTQYF.

The chain has TRBV30 and TRBJ1-2, with D perhaps matching TRBD1 (6 bases). This CDR3 spans 13 amino acids. Trimming cost V 4 bases and J 8 bases, with 17 bases left between them. Germline lookup yields CDR1 GTSNPN and CDR2 SVGIG (reference sequence). CDR3 in DNA: TGTGCCTGGACTAACGGGGGGCCCGACGGCTACACCTTC. Amino acid sequence: CAWTNGGPDGYTF.

V usage is TRBV6-5 and J usage is TRBJ1-2; D gene unclear. This CDR3 is 14 amino acids long. V gave up 8 bases and J gave up 8 bases, with 21 bases separating them. Per germline, CDR1 MNHEY and CDR2 SVGAGI. The CDR3 DNA follows: TGTGCCAGCCTCAACCTGGACGTAAAGCGGGGCTACACCTTC. Its translation is CASLNLDVKRGYTF.

The chain couples TRBV18 to TRBJ2-7; 10 bases map to TRBD1. V shed 6 bases and J 5 bases; nucleotides not matched to a gene: 7. From germline, CDR1 is KGHSH and CDR2 LQKENI. The CDR3 contains 14 residues. The CDR3 region is CASSRDRGLNEQYF. Written as DNA, the CDR3 is TGTGCCAGCTCTCGAGACAGGGGGCTCAACGAGCAGTACTTC.

This sequence joins TRBV7-2 and TRBJ2-1, with a tentative D call TRBD1 (5 bases). Trimming left V 4 bases short and J 7 bases short, with 11 bases between. The CDR3 runs to 13 residues. CDR1 and CDR2 (germline): SGHTA, FQGNSA. The CDR3 protein is CASSYRTANEQFF. CDR3 in DNA: TGTGCCAGCAGCTACAGGACCGCAAATGAGCAGTTCTTC.

This chain joins TRBV6-5 and TRBJ1-6, with D hard to call. This CDR3 has 16 residues. Germline CDR1 is MNHEY and CDR2 is SVGAGI. The ends were cut back, 0 bases at V and 10 bases at J, with 16 bases in the middle. In DNA, the CDR3 is TGTGCCAGCAGTTACTCTCCCGGACTGGGCGGATCACCCCTCCACTTT. Translating gives CASSYSPGLGGSPLHF.

This chain joins TRBV13 and TRBJ2-3, with 12 positions matching TRBD2. Germline V CDR1 and CDR2: PRHDT, FYEKMQ (reference sequence). Unmatched junction bases numbered 3, after V lost 0 bases and J lost 2 bases. This CDR3 region has 17 residues. CDR3 DNA sequence: TGTGCCAGCAGCTTAGGGCTAGCGGGGGGGCCCACAGATACGCAGTATTTT. The encoded protein is CASSLGLAGGPTDTQYF.

Only one count was recorded for this clone. V and J are TRBV6-2 or TRBV6-3 and TRBJ1-5, with 12 bases aligning to TRBD1. Germline V gene lookup returns CDR1 MNHEY and CDR2 SVGEGT. This CDR3 is built from 18 residues. J gave up 7 bases and V 0 bases, and 10 bases lay outside the gene matches. In DNA, the CDR3 is TGTGCCAGCAGTTACTCGATCGTGGGACAGGGGGCCGGGCAGCCCCAGCATTTT. Its translation: CASSYSIVGQGAGQPQHF.

The V call is TRBV6-5, the J call TRBJ2-3; no firm D call. This CDR3 has 14 amino acids. V was cut by 6 bases and J by 0 bases, with 10 bases left in between. From germline, CDR1 is MNHEY and CDR2 SVGAGI. The CDR3 nucleotides read TGTGCCAGCAGGGTCCAGCCTAGCACAGATACGCAGTATTTT. Amino acid sequence: CASRVQPSTDTQYF.